A single sample gave rise to the 26 T cell receptor beta chains below, sequenced in a study of T cells in Graves' hyperthyroidism and ophthalmopathy. The investigators amplified TCR beta CDR3 regions from RNA transcripts. During a first-round RT-PCR of the TCR CDR3, the HTBI primer set was used. TCRdb itself ran the multiplex PCR reads through MiXCR, one entry per CDR3 protein. Of roughly 720,000 distinct CDR3 sequences in the sample, roughly 17% were seen once. Sequencing was carried out using blood. The receptors shown here come from a man over 45 with Graves' hyperthyroidism.

This clonotype occurred a few times. V is TRBV29-1 and J is TRBJ1-2; tentatively, D is TRBD1 (5 bases). The CDR3 runs to 11 residues. The germline V and J ends were trimmed by 3 bases and 8 bases, with 10 bases remaining between them. Germline V gene data show CDR1 as SQVTM and CDR2 as ANQGSEA. The CDR3 sequence is CSVDGQGGYTF. CDR3 sequence (DNA): TGCAGCGTTGACGGACAAGGAGGCTACACCTTC.

This clonotype has at least ten counts. The CDR3 nucleotides read TGTGCCAGCAGTGCAGGGGCTATTCAGCCCCAGCATTTT. This gives the protein CASSAGAIQPQHF. The V and J genes are TRBV12-3 or TRBV12-4 and TRBJ1-5, with TRBD1 as a possible D gene (6 bases). This CDR3 is 13 amino acids long. V was trimmed by 5 bases and J by 6 bases, leaving 11 bases between them.

The rearrangement uses TRBV6-1 and TRBJ2-7; 7 nucleotides agree with TRBD1. V lost 7 bases, J lost 1 base, and 7 bases stayed unmatched. The CDR3 is 14 residues long. In germline, CDR1 is MNHNS, CDR2 SASEGT. CDR3 nucleotide sequence: TGTGCCAGCATTAGGGCAGGGGGTTCCTACGAGCAGTACTTC. It yields the protein CASIRAGGSYEQYF.

As for this clonotype: A much larger clonotype is one base distant, so this may be a read error. J is TRBJ2-2 and V is TRBV11-2, with 9 bases lining up with TRBD1. Germline CDR1 SGHAT, CDR2 FQNNGV. The CDR3 length is 15 residues. V shed 4 bases and J 7 bases; nucleotides not matched to a gene: 7. The CDR3 DNA sequence: TGTGCCAGCAGCTGGGGGACAGGGTATGGCGGGGAGCTGTTTTTT. Protein sequence: CASSWGTGYGGELFF.

This clonotype was recorded many times. V gene TRBV12-3 or TRBV12-4 combines with J gene TRBJ1-5; TRBD1 matches 9 bases. The ends lost 7 bases at V and 4 bases at J; junction bases unmatched: 5. The CDR3 is 14 residues long. The CDR3 coding sequence is TGTGCCAGCATTGAGACAGGGGGTAATCAGCCCCAGCATTTT. The encoded protein is CASIETGGNQPQHF.

The chain carries TRBV3-1 and TRBJ2-4; weak D call: TRBD1 (5 bases). There are 13 residues in the CDR3. CDR1 and CDR2 from the germline V gene are LGHDT and YNNKEL (reference sequence). V lost 4 bases and J 10 bases, leaving 14 bases between the germline ends. In DNA form, the CDR3 reads TGTGCCAGCAGCCTGAAGGGGTCAGGGATTCAGTACTTC. It yields the protein CASSLKGSGIQYF.

In this sample, this clonotype turned up a few times. DNA for the CDR3: TGCAGTGCTAGAGTCCAGGAGGGAAGCTCCTACAATGAGCAGTTCTTC. Its translation is CSARVQEGSSYNEQFF. This rearrangement joins TRBV20-1 to TRBJ2-1; D is possibly TRBD2 (6 bases). Trimming removed 1 base from V and 0 bases from J, with 13 bases in between. Germline CDR1 is DFQATT and CDR2 is SNEGSKA (reference sequence). This CDR3 has 16 residues.

The rearrangement links TRBV7-3 to TRBJ2-1; D possibly corresponds to TRBD1 (6 bases). Germline assignment: CDR1 SGHTA and CDR2 FQGTGA. V was trimmed by 5 bases and J by 3 bases, leaving 11 bases between them. The CDR3 extends over 14 amino acids. DNA of the CDR3: TGTGCCAGCAGCGTCGGACAGAACTACAATGAGCAGTTCTTC. This encodes CASSVGQNYNEQFF.

The CDR3 sequence: CASGLAGGLNEQFF. The DNA of the CDR3 is TGTGCCAGTGGCTTAGCGGGAGGGCTCAATGAGCAGTTCTTC. This rearrangement joins TRBV19 to TRBJ2-1; 11 positions match TRBD2. The CDR3 is made up of 14 amino acids. The V segment lost 8 bases and the J segment 6 bases; nucleotides outside the gene matches: 6. Germline V CDR1 and CDR2: LNHDA, SQIVND (reference sequence).

The chain carries TRBV15 and TRBJ2-7; no reliable D call. The CDR3 is made up of 13 amino acids. Germline V lookup: CDR1 LNHNV, CDR2 YYDKDF (reference sequence). V was clipped by 6 bases and J by 1 base, with 10 bases between them. The CDR3 nucleotides are TGTGCCACCAGTGGGGTGGAATCCTACGAGCAGTACTTC. Its translation: CATSGVESYEQYF.

This clonotype was observed a handful of times. The chain carries TRBV7-8 and TRBJ1-1; 7 bases match TRBD1. Unmatched junction bases numbered 11, after V lost 3 bases and J lost 10 bases. Per germline, CDR1 SGHVS and CDR2 FQNEAQ. CDR3 size: 14 residues. The DNA for the CDR3 is TGTGCCAGCAGCTTTGGGACAGACACCCCGTCAGCTTTCTTT. Protein product: CASSFGTDTPSAFF.

In this sample, this clonotype turned up a few times. The J gene is TRBJ1-6, the V gene TRBV4-2; 9 bases are a match to TRBD1. The CDR3 extends over 16 amino acids. With 0 bases clipped from V and 7 bases from J, the junction kept 4 bases outside the gene matches. Germline-derived CDR1 and CDR2 are LGHNA and YNFKEQ. The CDR3 DNA reads TGTGCCAGCAGCCAAGATCCCGGGACAGGGAATTCACCCCTCCACTTT. This gives the protein CASSQDPGTGNSPLHF.

In nucleotides, the CDR3 is TGTGCCAGCAGTGGAGTACACGTTACTAATGAAAAACTGTTTTTT. Protein product: CASSGVHVTNEKLFF. The V call is TRBV28, the J call TRBJ1-4; D gene ambiguous. The CDR3 loop spans 15 amino acids. The V end was cut by 5 bases, the J end by 2 bases, with 12 bases between. Per the germline V gene, CDR1 is MDHEN and CDR2 is SYDVKM. Filled out from reference TRBV28 and TRBJ1-4, the complete variable domain reads DVKVTQSSRYLVKRTGEKVFLECVQDMDHENMFWYRQDPGLGLRLIYFSYDVKMKEKGDIPEGYSVSREKKERFSLILESASTNQTSMYLCASSGVHVTNEKLFFGSGTQLSVL.

This clonotype was seen at least ten times. J is TRBJ2-1 and V is TRBV10-3, with 12 bases fitting TRBD2. Trimming took 3 bases from V and 7 from J; bases not matched to a gene: 7. Looked up from germline, CDR1 is ENHRY and CDR2 is SYGVKD. The CDR3 runs to 16 residues. CDR3 DNA sequence: TGTGCCATCAGTGAACTAGCGGGAGGAGGTACTAATGAGCAGTTCTTC. Amino acid sequence: CAISELAGGGTNEQFF.

This chain uses TRBV7-9 with TRBJ2-2; 8 bases are shared with TRBD1. This CDR3 has 17 amino acids. V was clipped by 3 bases and J by 3 bases; unmatched bases: 9. The germline gives CDR1 SEHNR, CDR2 FQNEAQ (reference sequence). The CDR3 loop is CASSLNTGGSDTGELFF. CDR3 coding DNA: TGTGCCAGCAGCTTGAACACAGGGGGATCGGACACCGGGGAGCTGTTTTTT. Using reference TRBV7-9 and TRBJ2-2 for the parts outside the CDR3, the full variable domain is DTGVSQNPRHKITKRGQNVTFRCDPISEHNRLYWYRQTLGQGPEFLTYFQNEAQLEKSRLLSDRFSAERPKGSFSTLEIQRTEQGDSAMYLCASSLNTGGSDTGELFFGEGSRLTVL.

The chain joins TRBV14 to TRBJ2-7; D gene uncertain. The length of the CDR3 is 15 residues. The germline CDR1 and CDR2 sequences are SGHDN and FVKESK. V was cut by 1 base and J by 0 bases, with 10 bases left in between. The CDR3 nucleotides read TGTGCCAGCAGCCAAGGTCTCTACAACTCCTACGAGCAGTACTTC. It codes for CASSQGLYNSYEQYF. Together with reference TRBV14 and TRBJ2-7, the CDR3 gives the full variable domain: EAGVTQFPSHSVIEKGQTVTLRCDPISGHDNLYWYRRVMGKEIKFLLHFVKESKQDESGMPNNRFLAERTGGTYSTLKVQPAELEDSGVYFCASSQGLYNSYEQYFGPGTRLTVT.

This clonotype has a count of ten or more. The gene calls are TRBV6-2 or TRBV6-3 and TRBJ2-7; D tentatively fits TRBD1 or TRBD2 (5 bases each). The V end was cut by 2 bases, the J end by 3 bases, with 8 bases between. Germline V gene sequence: CDR1 MNHEY, CDR2 SVGEGT. The CDR3 runs 13 residues. Here the CDR3 reads CASSYRDLYEQYF. The CDR3 nucleotides are TGTGCCAGCAGTTACCGGGACCTCTACGAGCAGTACTTC.

The table lists this clonotype with a few counts. The chain employs TRBV20-1 and TRBJ2-7, with D perhaps assigned TRBD1 or TRBD2 (6 bases each). V lost 3 bases to trimming and J lost 5 bases, with 17 bases between them. Looked up from germline, CDR1 is DFQATT and CDR2 is SNEGSKA (reference sequence). This CDR3 is built from 14 residues. CDR3 coding DNA: TGCAGTGCTAGGAGGGGGGTTTCCAACGACGAGCAGTACTTC. Amino acids: CSARRGVSNDEQYF.

This clonotype was seen ten or more times. The chain couples TRBV18 to TRBJ2-7; D is unresolved. The CDR3 loop spans 13 amino acids. V dropped 4 bases and J dropped 4 bases, with 11 bases sitting between them. Germline lookup yields CDR1 KGHSH and CDR2 LQKENI. Here the CDR3 reads CASSQGISYEQYF. Written as DNA, the CDR3 is TGTGCCAGCTCACAGGGAATTAGTTACGAGCAGTACTTC.

This clonotype was counted between two and nine times. A much larger clone is a single base away; this may be a read error. This chain uses TRBV27 with TRBJ2-7; 9 bases align to TRBD1. CDR3 length equals 14 residues. Germline V lookup: CDR1 MNHEY, CDR2 SMNVEV (reference sequence). V trimming: 5 bases; J trimming: 2 bases; junction bases outside the gene matches: 4. Here the CDR3 DNA reads TGTGCCAGCAGTGTCGGGACAGGGCCCTACGAGCAGTACTTC. Translating gives CASSVGTGPYEQYF.

This clonotype was seen ten or more times. The chain carries TRBV27 and TRBJ1-1; D gene uncertain. V gave up 5 bases and J gave up 3 bases, with 13 bases separating them. The CDR3 length is 14 residues. CDR1 is MNHEY and CDR2 is SMNVEV in the germline V gene (reference sequence). CDR3 sequence reads: CASSLRQSHTEAFF. CDR3 sequence (DNA): TGTGCCAGCAGTCTGAGGCAGTCACACACTGAAGCTTTCTTT.

The sample holds many counts of this clonotype. The CDR3 region has the DNA TGTGCCAGCAGCGCAGGGAGAGCGGTGAACACAGATACGCAGTATTTT. Protein product: CASSAGRAVNTDTQYF. J is TRBJ2-3 and V is TRBV7-8; the D gene could be TRBD1 or TRBD2 (5 bases each). V lost 5 bases and J lost 2, with 17 bases in between. The germline CDR1 and CDR2 sequences are SGHVS and FQNEAQ. The CDR3 is 16 residues long.

The chain links TRBV4-1 to TRBJ2-5; a possible D gene is TRBD1 (6 bases). The CDR3 length is 15 residues. Germline values: CDR1 MGHRA, CDR2 YSYEKL. V was trimmed by 3 bases and J by 2 bases, leaving 13 bases between them. CDR3 amino acids: CASSQTPGQQETQYF. The CDR3 DNA sequence: TGCGCCAGCAGCCAGACACCGGGACAACAAGAGACCCAGTACTTC.

This clonotype appeared many times. V is TRBV25-1 and J is TRBJ2-5; a possible D gene is TRBD1 (5 bases). The germline CDR1 and CDR2 sequences are MGHDK and SYGVNS. The V and J ends lost 2 bases and 5 bases respectively, with 12 bases between them. The CDR3 contains 14 residues. As DNA, the CDR3 is TGTGCCAGCAGTGAAGCCAGGGAACTGGAGACCCAGTACTTC. Translated, it gives CASSEARELETQYF.

This clonotype was observed a handful of times. The chain links TRBV29-1 to TRBJ2-7; 7 bases agree with TRBD2. The V gene end was trimmed by 5 bases and the J gene end by 4 bases; junction bases not matched to a gene: 5. The CDR3 totals 12 residues. Germline CDR1 and CDR2: SQVTM and ANQGSEA. CDR3 in DNA: TGCAGCGTTTCTGGGAGGGGTTACGAGCAGTACTTC. It translates to CSVSGRGYEQYF.

This clonotype was counted only a few times. This sequence joins TRBV6-1 and TRBJ1-1; 8 bases match TRBD1. Germline trimming cut 6 bases from V and 0 bases from J; bases unmatched to any gene: 12. The length of the CDR3 is 17 residues. Germline CDR1 and CDR2: MNHNS and SASEGT. CDR3 sequence: CASSSGQGASMNTEAFF. CDR3 DNA: TGTGCCAGCAGCTCCGGACAGGGTGCATCCATGAACACTGAAGCTTTCTTT.